The 26 T cell receptor beta chains given below trace back to one sample, sequenced in a study of immune reconstitution after stem cell transplant in scleroderma. MiXCR was run by TCRdb on the RT-PCR reads, yielding one entry per CDR3 protein. The table lists roughly 1,900 distinct CDR3 sequences, roughly 14% of them singletons. Sampling was carried out before or after autologous hematopoietic stem cell transplantation (not recorded which). The source is a female donor with systemic sclerosis.

V gene TRBV27 combines with J gene TRBJ2-7, with 7 bases fitting TRBD2. The V segment lost 5 bases and the J segment 3 bases; nucleotides outside the gene matches: 7. The CDR3 loop spans 14 amino acids. CDR1 is MNHEY, CDR2 SMNVEV, per germline (reference sequence). CDR3 sequence reads: CASSPAGLGYEQYF. The CDR3 DNA sequence: TGTGCCAGCAGTCCAGCGGGACTTGGCTACGAGCAGTACTTC.

In its sample, this clonotype is medium-sized (0.01 to 0.1%). The CDR3 DNA is TGCAGTGCTGGGGCGGGACCCGGGGCCTACGAGCAGTACTTC. This gives the protein CSAGAGPGAYEQYF. The chain couples TRBV20-1 to TRBJ2-7; a possible D gene is TRBD2 (6 bases). CDR3 length: 14 amino acids. V was shortened by 5 bases and J by 2 bases, with 16 bases between the two germline ends. In germline, CDR1 is DFQATT, CDR2 SNEGSKA (reference sequence).

Concerning this clonotype: No conserved phenylalanine or tryptophan is present at the end of the CDR3, so a read error is the likely explanation. This chain joins TRBV7-2 and TRBJ2-1; 9 bases are a match to TRBD2. Germline CDR1 and CDR2: SGHTA and FQGNSA. V lost 0 bases, J lost 4 bases, and 7 bases stayed unmatched. The CDR3 spans 17 residues. CDR3 coding DNA: TGTGCCAGCAGCTTAGCGGGGCTAGCGGGGTTTTACAATGAGCAGTTCTCC. This gives the protein CASSLAGLAGFYNEQFS.

This clonotype is labeled as medium-sized. This chain links TRBV15 with TRBJ2-3, with D unclear. CDR3 length: 13 residues. CDR1 LNHNV and CDR2 YYDKDF come from the germline V gene (reference sequence). V lost 3 bases to trimming and J lost 3 bases, with 7 bases between them. Here the CDR3 reads CATSSVRTDTQYF. The CDR3, as DNA: TGTGCCACCAGCAGCGTACGGACAGATACGCAGTATTTT.

The chain recombines TRBV5-1 with TRBJ2-3; 12 bases are shared with TRBD2. The length of the CDR3 is 18 residues. From germline, CDR1 is SGHRS and CDR2 YFSETQ. Germline trimming cut 3 bases from V and 1 base from J; bases unmatched to any gene: 9. The CDR3 nucleotides read TGCGCCAGCAGCTCTCTAACTAGCGGGGGGACTGGCACAGATACGCAGTATTTT. Encoded protein: CASSSLTSGGTGTDTQYF.

The V and J genes are TRBV19 and TRBJ2-3; TRBD2 matches 7 bases. Trimming cost V 4 bases and J 1 base; bases outside gene matches: 11. The CDR3 has 17 amino acids. CDR1 is LNHDA, CDR2 SQIVND, per germline (reference sequence). CDR3 nucleotides: TGTGCCAGTAGTAGCCAGGGCGGCGGGGGACGCACAGATACGCAGTATTTT. It is translated as CASSSQGGGGRTDTQYF.

The J gene is TRBJ2-7, the V gene TRBV27; 10 positions match TRBD2. Germline CDR1 is MNHEY and CDR2 is SMNVEV (reference sequence). The CDR3 sequence is 14 residues long. Losses at the gene ends were 2 bases for V and 6 bases for J; bases not matched to a gene: 4. CDR3 sequence reads: CASSLLAGASEQYF. The DNA for the CDR3 is TGTGCCAGCAGTTTACTAGCGGGAGCGTCCGAGCAGTACTTC.

In its sample, this clonotype is medium-sized. The rearrangement links TRBV12-3 or TRBV12-4 to TRBJ2-1; tentatively, D is TRBD2 (5 bases). The CDR3 is 12 amino acids. V was pared by 1 base and J by 12 bases, with 10 bases between. CDR3 amino acids: CASSLGARGQFF. The DNA for the CDR3 is TGTGCCAGCAGTTTAGGGGCCCGGGGGCAGTTCTTC.

The gene calls are TRBV6-5 and TRBJ2-5, with 10 bases fitting TRBD1. The CDR3 length is 16 residues. The V gene's germline CDR1 is MNHEY and CDR2 SVGAGI. V dropped 6 bases and J dropped 5; count of bases not matched to a gene: 12. The CDR3 is CASSQNGGTGAETQYF. The CDR3 coding sequence is TGTGCCAGCAGCCAAAACGGCGGGACAGGGGCTGAGACCCAGTACTTC.

By frequency in the sample, this clonotype is medium-sized (0.01 to 0.1%). The genes are TRBV20-1 and TRBJ2-1, with TRBD1 as a possible D gene (5 bases). The CDR3 runs 15 residues. The V end was cut by 1 base, the J end by 5 bases, with 15 bases between. Germline V gene sequence: CDR1 DFQATT, CDR2 SNEGSKA (reference sequence). The CDR3 loop is CSARALLDTDNEQFF. In DNA form, the CDR3 reads TGCAGTGCTAGAGCGTTGTTGGACACAGACAATGAGCAGTTCTTC.

This clonotype qualifies as medium-sized. The V call is TRBV20-1, the J call TRBJ1-1, with a possible D match to TRBD1 (5 bases). The length of the CDR3 is 13 residues. Germline CDR1 is DFQATT and CDR2 is SNEGSKA (reference sequence). Trimming left V 4 bases short and J 7 bases short, with 16 bases between. The CDR3 is CSAILPWGFEAFF. Here the CDR3 DNA reads TGCAGTGCTATCCTACCCTGGGGGTTTGAAGCTTTCTTT.

V is TRBV28 and J is TRBJ1-1; D possibly corresponds to TRBD1 (5 bases). V lost 6 bases to trimming and J lost 0 bases, with 11 bases between them. Germline CDR1 and CDR2: MDHEN and SYDVKM. The CDR3 extends over 14 amino acids. Written as DNA, the CDR3 is TGTGCCAGCAGCGGGAGAGGGGTGAACACTGAAGCTTTCTTT. Its protein product is CASSGRGVNTEAFF.

The chain carries TRBV20-1 and TRBJ1-4; tentatively, D is TRBD1 (6 bases). This CDR3 is 14 amino acids long. V was clipped by 4 bases and J by 3 bases, with 12 bases between them. CDR1 is DFQATT and CDR2 is SNEGSKA in the germline V gene (reference sequence). The CDR3 is CSAIDRRSNEKLFF. For the CDR3, the DNA is TGCAGTGCTATAGACAGGAGGTCTAATGAAAAACTGTTTTTT.

This clonotype was counted at least ten times. V is TRBV4-3 and J is TRBJ2-7; 10 bases fit TRBD1. CDR3 size: 13 residues. Germline CDR1 LGHNA, CDR2 YSLEER. V was clipped by 4 bases and J by 3 bases; unmatched bases: 0. The CDR3 loop reads CASSRDRGYEQYF. CDR3 nucleotide sequence: TGCGCCAGCAGCCGGGACAGGGGCTACGAGCAGTACTTC.

This clonotype counts as medium-sized. The rearrangement uses TRBV11-2 and TRBJ2-2; D not certain. Germline V gene lookup returns CDR1 SGHAT and CDR2 FQNNGV. This CDR3 is 15 amino acids long. With 2 bases removed from V and 2 bases from J, the gap between germline ends came to 9 bases. CDR3 sequence reads: CASSLLSRNTGELFF. The CDR3 DNA sequence: TGTGCCAGCAGCTTACTCTCCAGAAACACCGGGGAGCTGTTTTTT.

This clonotype ranks as medium-sized (0.01 to 0.1%). J is TRBJ1-1 and V is TRBV20-1; D ambiguous. Trimming shortened V by 5 bases and J by 7 bases, and 11 bases separated the two germline ends. The CDR3 contains 11 residues. Germline V lookup: CDR1 DFQATT, CDR2 SNEGSKA (reference sequence). The DNA for the CDR3 is TGCAGTGCTCCCGGAGACCATGAAGCTTTCTTT. As protein: CSAPGDHEAFF.

By share of the sample, this clonotype is medium-sized. The rearrangement joins TRBV19 to TRBJ1-1; D uncertain. The CDR3 consists of 12 residues. Trimming shortened V by 4 bases and J by 4 bases, and 7 bases separated the two germline ends. The V gene's germline CDR1 is LNHDA and CDR2 SQIVND (reference sequence). CDR3 coding DNA: TGTGCCAGTAGTAATTCTGGCACTGAAGCTTTCTTT. Translating it yields CASSNSGTEAFF.

For this clonotype: Just one base apart from a much larger clone, this may be a read error. V and J are TRBV20-1 and TRBJ2-7, with 8 nucleotides matching TRBD2. Germline V gene lookup returns CDR1 DFQATT and CDR2 SNEGSKA (reference sequence). The CDR3 has 15 residues. Trimming at V came to 3 bases and at J to 3 bases, leaving 10 bases not matched to a gene. CDR3 bases: TGCAGTGCTAGGTTAGTGGGGACTAGGGGCTACGAGCAGTACTTC. Translating gives CSARLVGTRGYEQYF.

By share, this clonotype ranks as medium-sized. This chain uses TRBV10-3 with TRBJ2-2; D is perhaps TRBD1 (5 bases). The V gene's germline CDR1 is ENHRY and CDR2 SYGVKD. The CDR3 loop spans 13 amino acids. Trimming removed 10 bases from V and 3 bases from J, with 12 bases in between. As DNA, the CDR3 is TGTGCCACCTACGGCAGGGACACCGGGGAGCTGTTTTTT. Its protein product is CATYGRDTGELFF.

This clonotype was observed at least ten times. The V call is TRBV7-8, the J call TRBJ2-1; 8 bases are shared with TRBD2. Germline values: CDR1 SGHVS, CDR2 FQNEAQ. V trimming: 5 bases; J trimming: 9 bases; junction bases outside the gene matches: 12. The CDR3 is made up of 15 amino acids. The CDR3: CASSPRGTSGTEQFF. For the CDR3, the DNA is TGTGCCAGCAGCCCAAGGGGGACTAGTGGCACTGAGCAGTTCTTC.

The chain recombines TRBV5-5 with TRBJ2-1; 8 bases align to TRBD2. The trim removed 3 bases at V and 6 bases at J, leaving 5 bases unmatched. The CDR3 is 14 residues long. CDR1 is SGHKS and CDR2 is YYEKEE in the germline V gene (reference sequence). For the CDR3, the DNA is TGTGCCAGCAGCTCCGGGACTAGAGGCAATGAGCAGTTCTTC. The encoded protein is CASSSGTRGNEQFF. Full variable domain (remainder filled in from reference TRBV5-5 and TRBJ2-1): DAGVTQSPTHLIKTRGQQVTLRCSPISGHKSVSWYQQVLGQGPQFIFQYYEKEERGRGNFPDRFSARQFPNYSSELNVNALLLGDSALYLCASSSGTRGNEQFFGPGTRLTVL.

This clonotype is medium-sized. The genes are TRBV7-6 and TRBJ2-2; D perhaps matches TRBD2 (6 bases). Trimming removed 3 bases from V and 2 bases from J, with 13 bases in between. The germline gives CDR1 SGHVS, CDR2 FNYEAQ. The CDR3 is 16 residues long. CDR3 DNA: TGTGCCAGCAGCTTCCCACCGGGGACTAACACCGGGGAGCTGTTTTTT. This translates into CASSFPPGTNTGELFF.

This clonotype was seen many times. This sequence joins TRBV4-2 and TRBJ2-5; D gene uncertain. Germline assignment: CDR1 LGHNA and CDR2 YNFKEQ. Deletions cut 0 bases from V and 5 bases from J, with 13 bases between. The CDR3 contains 15 residues. The CDR3 protein is CASSQEGRQTETQYF. DNA for the CDR3: TGTGCCAGCAGCCAAGAAGGGCGCCAAACGGAGACCCAGTACTTC.

This clonotype ranks as medium-sized. V is TRBV29-1 and J is TRBJ1-2, with D possibly TRBD1 on 5 matching bases. Germline V gene data show CDR1 as SQVTM and CDR2 as ANQGSEA. The CDR3 is made up of 13 amino acids. V lost 6 bases to trimming and J lost 2 bases, with 13 bases between them. CDR3 protein: CSVDGRGNYGYTF. DNA of the CDR3: TGCAGCGTGGACGGAAGGGGCAACTATGGCTACACCTTC.

This clonotype qualifies as medium-sized. The genes are TRBV5-1 and TRBJ1-5, with D maybe TRBD1 (5 bases). The CDR3 covers 15 residues. Germline values: CDR1 SGHRS, CDR2 YFSETQ. Between the trimmed V and J ends, which lost 5 bases and 5 bases, there was a span of 17 bases. Here the CDR3 DNA reads TGCGCCAGCAGTCCCGGGACTGCCTTCGATCAGCCCCAGCATTTT. Protein product: CASSPGTAFDQPQHF.

This clonotype is judged medium-sized (0.01 to 0.1%). The chain has TRBV4-3 and TRBJ2-3; no definite D call. CDR1 is LGHNA and CDR2 is YSLEER in the germline V gene. CDR3 length: 14 amino acids. Trimming shortened V by 0 bases and J by 9 bases, and 13 bases separated the two germline ends. The CDR3 region has the DNA TGCGCCAGCAGCCAAGATCTGACCGATGCGACGCAGTATTTT. It specifies CASSQDLTDATQYF.